This paragraph covers one T cell receptor beta chain sequence. Its cognate antigen is unknown. The sample comes from a study of identical twins. One entry per CDR3 protein results from TCRdb running MiXCR on the 5' RACE reads. The repertoire has 1.5 million to 2 million distinct CDR3 sequences, roughly 35% of them found once; the top ten carry roughly 0.3%. The CDR3 extends over 14 amino acids. Germline V gene lookup returns CDR1 DFQATT and CDR2 SNEGSKA (reference sequence). V shed 3 bases, J shed 3 bases, and the junction held 7 bases outside the gene matches. Overall study results and limits: Possibly, invariant MAIT and iNKT cells partly confounded zero-insertion analyses.

The TCR sequence derives from a newborn girl in good health. The genes are TRBV20-1 and TRBJ2-5; 7 nucleotides align to TRBD2. The material sequenced was cord blood. The CDR3 loop reads CSASAGTKKETQYF. The CDR3 DNA reads TGCAGTGCTAGTGCCGGGACTAAAAAAGAGACCCAGTACTTC.